These 30 T cell receptor beta chains originate from one sample sequenced in a study of cytotoxic CD8 clonotypes in ibrutinib-treated CLL. Profiled with immunoSEQ multiplex PCR; TCRdb holds only in-frame clones, not every one. The sample yields some 200,000 clones, just over 70% seen once. Sequenced here: PBMCs, sampled after 12 months of ibrutinib treatment. Receptors were obtained from a human donor with chronic lymphocytic leukemia.

The chain is built from TRBV29-1 and TRBJ1-1, with D uncertain. The CDR3 is 9 residues long. Looked up from germline, CDR1 is SQVTM and CDR2 is ANQGSEA. V was cut by 0 bases and J by 11 bases, with 4 bases left in between. Here the CDR3 reads CSVEDEAFF. The CDR3 nucleotides are TGCAGCGTTGAAGATGAGGCTTTCTTT.

V gene TRBV15 combines with J gene TRBJ2-2, with TRBD1 as a possible D gene (5 bases). Looked up from germline, CDR1 is LNHNV and CDR2 is YYDKDF (reference sequence). The CDR3 is 13 residues long. CDR3 loop: CVLRAPNTGELFF. In DNA form, the CDR3 reads TGTGTCCTCAGGGCCCCGAACACCGGGGAGCTGTTTTTT.

This chain uses TRBV19 with TRBJ2-1; 13 bases are a match to TRBD2. Germline CDR1 and CDR2: LNHDA and SQIVND (reference sequence). With 2 bases clipped from V and 8 bases from J, the junction kept 6 bases outside the gene matches. The CDR3 sequence is 16 residues long. The CDR3 region is CASSILTSGRPDEQFF. The DNA of the CDR3 is TGTGCCAGTAGTATACTGACTAGCGGGAGGCCGGATGAGCAGTTCTTC.

The sample holds a few counts of this clone. V is TRBV6-5 and J is TRBJ1-6, with D hard to call. The CDR3 extends over 14 amino acids. Germline assignment: CDR1 MNHEY and CDR2 SVGAGI. Trimming pared 5 bases from V and 7 bases from J, leaving 12 bases between. CDR3 in DNA: TGTGCCAGCAGTCGGGGAGGAGGGAATTCACCCCTCCACTTT. It specifies CASSRGGGNSPLHF.

This clone was recorded a few times. This chain links TRBV7-9 with TRBJ1-1; TRBD1 agrees at 7 bases. CDR3 length equals 15 residues. Trimming at V came to 1 base and at J to 0 bases, leaving 2 bases not matched to a gene. Per germline, CDR1 SEHNR and CDR2 FQNEAQ (reference sequence). In DNA, the CDR3 is TGTGCCAGCAGCTTAGTTCAGGGGGTGAACACTGAAGCTTTCTTT. Translated: CASSLVQGVNTEAFF.

This clone was observed a handful of times. The chain links TRBV5-1 to TRBJ2-3; no clear D. Trimming took 5 bases from V and 0 from J, leaving 7 bases between them. This CDR3 comprises 13 residues. Germline assignment: CDR1 SGHRS and CDR2 YFSETQ. CDR3: CASRMPSTDTQYF. In DNA form, the CDR3 reads TGCGCCAGCAGGATGCCTAGCACAGATACGCAGTATTTT.

The V and J genes are TRBV18 and TRBJ2-6, with 8 bases matching TRBD1. Germline V gene data show CDR1 as KGHSH and CDR2 as LQKENI. After removal of 5 bases from V and 4 bases from J, the junction contained 10 bases not matched to a gene. The CDR3 sequence is 17 residues long. CDR3 nucleotides: TGTGCCAGCTCAGTGCAGGGGGCGCATTCCGGGGCCAACGTCCTGACTTTC. Its protein is CASSVQGAHSGANVLTF.

This clone was observed a few times. The chain joins TRBV7-9 to TRBJ2-2; D not certain. CDR1 and CDR2 (germline): SEHNR, FQNEAQ (reference sequence). CDR3 length equals 15 residues. V was shortened by 8 bases and J by 4 bases, with 17 bases between the two germline ends. The CDR3 nucleotides read TGTGCCAGCCCCAGGATCTCAGGCTCCACCGGGGAGCTGTTTTTT. It specifies CASPRISGSTGELFF.

This clone was observed a handful of times. The chain recombines TRBV11-1 with TRBJ2-3, with D possibly TRBD2 on 5 matching bases. Trimming left V 5 bases short and J 6 bases short, with 15 bases between. The CDR3 totals 14 residues. Germline CDR1 reads SGHAT; CDR2 reads FQDESV (reference sequence). CDR3 nucleotides: TGTGCCAGCAGCCCCGGTGGGAGTCTCGATACGCAGTATTTT. This sequence encodes CASSPGGSLDTQYF.

V usage is TRBV21-1 and J usage is TRBJ2-7; the D call of TRBD1 is as the table states it, not checked on the DNA. TRBV21-1 is marked as a pseudogene. The CDR3 covers 14 residues. The CDR3 DNA follows: TGTGCCAGCCCATCGCCTGGGGCAACCTACGAGCAGTACTTC. This encodes CASPSPGATYEQYF.

V and J are TRBV28 and TRBJ1-2, with D possibly TRBD1 on 5 matching bases. Deletions cut 4 bases from V and 6 bases from J, with 15 bases between. The CDR3 has 14 amino acids. Germline assignment: CDR1 MDHEN and CDR2 SYDVKM. CDR3 coding DNA: TGTGCCAGCAGTTCGCCCGGCAGGGCCGATGGCTACACCTTC. This codes for CASSSPGRADGYTF.

This clone was counted between two and nine times. This sequence joins TRBV7-3 and TRBJ1-1; 9 bases line up with TRBD1. V dropped 5 bases and J dropped 3; count of bases not matched to a gene: 7. The CDR3 contains 15 residues. Looked up from germline, CDR1 is SGHTA and CDR2 is FQGTGA. In DNA, the CDR3 is TGTGCCAGCAGCGCAAATACAGGGGGCGACACTGAAGCTTTCTTT. Translating it yields CASSANTGGDTEAFF.

This sequence joins TRBV4-2 and TRBJ1-5; maybe TRBD1 (6 bases). The CDR3 consists of 16 residues. The germline gives CDR1 LGHNA, CDR2 YNFKEQ. The V end was cut by 0 bases, the J end by 4 bases, with 13 bases between. The chain's CDR3 is CASSQELTGLNQPQHF. CDR3 nucleotide sequence: TGTGCCAGCAGCCAAGAACTGACAGGCCTTAATCAGCCCCAGCATTTT.

The chain links TRBV11-2 to TRBJ1-3, with D possibly being TRBD1 (5 bases). This CDR3 is built from 18 residues. From germline, CDR1 is SGHAT and CDR2 FQNNGV. Trimming shortened V by 5 bases and J by 0 bases, and 20 bases separated the two germline ends. DNA for the CDR3: TGTGCCAGCAGCCCACAACAGGTCCTAGGGCCCTCTGGAAACACCATATATTTT. Amino acid sequence: CASSPQQVLGPSGNTIYF.

This rearrangement joins TRBV7-9 to TRBJ1-5, with D tentatively TRBD1 (6 bases). The germline V and J ends were trimmed by 0 bases and 3 bases, with 12 bases remaining between them. The CDR3 is 16 amino acids. From germline, CDR1 is SEHNR and CDR2 FQNEAQ (reference sequence). The CDR3 coding sequence is TGTGCCAGCAGCTTAGCCTCCGGACAGTTCAATCAGCCCCAGCATTTT. This gives the protein CASSLASGQFNQPQHF.

V gene TRBV27 combines with J gene TRBJ2-2; D unclear. Germline V gene data show CDR1 as MNHEY and CDR2 as SMNVEV (reference sequence). V shed 0 bases and J shed 1 base, with 6 bases lying between them. The CDR3 spans 15 residues. CDR3 in amino acids: CASSLSGRNTGELFF. DNA for the CDR3: TGTGCCAGCAGTTTATCGGGCAGGAACACCGGGGAGCTGTTTTTT.

This clone was seen just once. The chain employs TRBV7-3 and TRBJ2-3; TRBD2 aligns across 9 bases. V was clipped by 1 base and J by 2 bases; unmatched bases: 4. Germline-derived CDR1 and CDR2 are SGHTA and FQGTGA. CDR3 length: 16 amino acids. The CDR3: CASSLRLAGFTDTQYF. The CDR3 bases are TGTGCCAGCAGCTTAAGGCTAGCGGGATTCACAGATACGCAGTATTTT.

This clone has a single count. V gene TRBV13 combines with J gene TRBJ1-4, with 8 bases matching TRBD1. The germline V gene encodes CDR1 PRHDT and CDR2 FYEKMQ (reference sequence). Trimming at V came to 4 bases and at J to 1 base, leaving 5 bases not matched to a gene. The CDR3 length is 16 residues. CDR3 in DNA: TGTGCCAGCAGCTCCAGGGGGCGTATAACTAATGAAAAACTGTTTTTT. Translation: CASSSRGRITNEKLFF.

The chain couples TRBV7-2 to TRBJ2-7; D is uncertain. With 5 bases removed from V and 5 bases from J, the gap between germline ends came to 13 bases. Germline V lookup: CDR1 SGHTA, CDR2 FQGNSA. The CDR3 totals 13 residues. The CDR3 nucleotides read TGTGCCAGCAGCCCCTCCCCAGGCAACGAGCAGTACTTC. Its protein is CASSPSPGNEQYF.

Only a few counts were recorded for this clone. The V and J genes are TRBV2 and TRBJ2-2; TRBD2 aligns across 7 bases. This CDR3 is built from 14 residues. The V gene end was trimmed by 6 bases and the J gene end by 2 bases; junction bases not matched to a gene: 3. Germline-derived CDR1 and CDR2 are SNHLY and FYNNEI. This CDR3 is CASRTSSNTGELFF. The DNA of the CDR3 is TGTGCCAGCAGGACTAGCTCCAACACCGGGGAGCTGTTTTTT.

This sequence joins TRBV15 and TRBJ2-4; D might be TRBD1 (7 bases). Germline CDR1 reads LNHNV; CDR2 reads YYDKDF (reference sequence). V was trimmed by 7 bases and J by 1 base, leaving 11 bases between them. The CDR3 is 14 amino acids. The CDR3 bases are TGTGCCACCAACCAGGGGGGTGCCAAAAACATTCAGTACTTC. Residues: CATNQGGAKNIQYF.

J is TRBJ2-5 and V is TRBV5-5; the match to TRBD2 covers 8 bases. Germline V gives CDR1 SGHKS, CDR2 YYEKEE (reference sequence). V shed 4 bases and J 1 base; nucleotides not matched to a gene: 6. This CDR3 region has 15 residues. The CDR3 is CASSTILAAQETQYF. The CDR3 region has the DNA TGTGCCAGCAGCACAATACTAGCGGCCCAAGAGACCCAGTACTTC.

The CDR3 DNA is TGTGCCAGTAGGGACGACCGGGACAGGGTACAGAAACAGCCCCAGCATTTT. It codes for CASRDDRDRVQKQPQHF. The V and J genes are TRBV19 and TRBJ1-5; 9 bases agree with TRBD1. V gave up 6 bases and J gave up 7 bases; unmatched junction bases: 16. The CDR3 extends over 17 amino acids. Germline assignment: CDR1 LNHDA and CDR2 SQIVND (reference sequence).

Here the CDR3 reads CASSKRQGPLEQYF. CDR3 nucleotide sequence: TGTGCCAGCAGCAAGCGACAGGGACCCCTCGAGCAGTACTTC. V and J are TRBV7-8 and TRBJ2-7, with 7 bases matching TRBD1. Germline lookup yields CDR1 SGHVS and CDR2 FQNEAQ. This CDR3 region has 14 residues. The junction had 10 bases not matched to a gene; V was cut back by 5 bases and J by 6 bases.

The CDR3 sequence: CSARDNYGYTF. The CDR3 region has the DNA TGCAGTGCTAGAGATAACTATGGCTACACCTTC. The chain employs TRBV20-1 and TRBJ1-2; unclear D gene. Germline V gene sequence: CDR1 DFQATT, CDR2 SNEGSKA (reference sequence). Trimming cost V 0 bases and J 1 base, with 0 bases left between them. This CDR3 comprises 11 residues.

The CDR3 loop reads CASTPRGAGGQYEQYF. The DNA of the CDR3 is TGTGCCAGCACCCCGCGAGGAGCGGGGGGCCAGTACGAGCAGTACTTC. J is TRBJ2-7 and V is TRBV2, with TRBD2 matching 9 bases. The trim removed 7 bases at V and 4 bases at J, leaving 14 bases unmatched. Germline-derived CDR1 and CDR2 are SNHLY and FYNNEI. The CDR3 loop spans 16 amino acids.

This CDR3 is CASSALAGGYEQYF. CDR3 nucleotide sequence: TGTGCCAGCAGCGCTCTAGCGGGAGGGTACGAGCAGTACTTC. The J gene is TRBJ2-7, the V gene TRBV9; 12 nucleotides match TRBD2. V lost 3 bases and J lost 4; bases outside the gene matches: 2. The CDR3 contains 14 residues. Germline CDR1 SGDLS, CDR2 YYNGEE.

The chain recombines TRBV5-4 with TRBJ1-6; D may be TRBD1 (5 bases). Germline V gives CDR1 SGHNT, CDR2 YYREEE (reference sequence). The CDR3 contains 19 residues. Trimming cost V 3 bases and J 0 bases, with 19 bases left between them. The CDR3 nucleotides are TGTGCCAGCAGCTGGGGCGCCAGGCTCGGGGGCTCCTATAATTCACCCCTCCACTTT. This translates into CASSWGARLGGSYNSPLHF.

This clone was recorded only once. The J gene is TRBJ1-5, the V gene TRBV10-2; D uncertain. V was clipped by 8 bases and J by 3 bases, with 11 bases between them. Looked up from germline, CDR1 is WSHSY and CDR2 is SAAADI. The CDR3 consists of 13 residues. Here the CDR3 DNA reads TGCGCCAGCTCGGCAGGAGCCAATCAGCCCCAGCATTTT. This gives the protein CASSAGANQPQHF.

This sequence joins TRBV6-1 and TRBJ1-3; tentatively, D is TRBD1 (6 bases). Trimming shortened V by 8 bases and J by 0 bases, and 14 bases separated the two germline ends. Germline loops: CDR1 MNHNS, CDR2 SASEGT. The CDR3 has 15 amino acids. The CDR3 region is CASWVGGLSGNTIYF. CDR3 bases: TGTGCCAGCTGGGTGGGGGGCCTCTCTGGAAACACCATATATTTT.